The clone carrying this T cell receptor (beta chain) was observed at least ten times. Its cognate antigen is unknown. The germline gives CDR1 SGHDT, CDR2 YYEEEE. Trimming took off 2 bases at V and 8 bases at J, with 16 bases between the two ends. The CDR3 is made up of 14 amino acids. These data are taken from a study of Graves' ophthalmopathy and Graves' hyperthyroidism. About the study: No treatment had been given when peripheral blood was collected at initial diagnosis.

Study results and limitations: Predictions made by the model for ophthalmopathy progression reached just over 70% sensitivity and approximately 78% specificity. In blood appeared most of the expanded thyroid clonotypes whose frequency exceeded 0.001. Ophthalmopathy could be told apart from stable hyperthyroidism by a 13-signature model (approximately 91% sensitivity, about 80% specificity).

The sequenced template was RNA, covering the TCR beta CDR3 region. The first round was an RT-PCR with HTBI primers, and the second round was a multiplex PCR. TCRdb re-derived calls from the multiplex PCR reads in MiXCR, one entry per CDR3 protein. Among 400,000 or so distinct CDR3 sequences listed, about a sixth were seen once. This TCR came from an adult woman with stable Graves' hyperthyroidism. This sequence joins TRBV5-6 and TRBJ1-1; D is possibly TRBD1 (5 bases). The source material was peripheral blood. Here the CDR3 reads CASSLGQDHREAFF. The CDR3 nucleotides are TGTGCCAGCAGCTTAGGGCAGGACCACAGGGAAGCTTTCTTT.